These 21 T cell receptor beta chains share one sample of origin, sequenced in a study of cytomegalovirus exposure and HLA in healthy donors. 60 Vbeta and 13 Jbeta primers were used in PCR. TCRdb keeps only in-frame clones here, not all; method: immunoSEQ multiplex PCR. This sample yields 150,000 or so clones, of which around 80% are seen a single time; roughly 0.75% belongs to the top ten. Material for sequencing was PBMCs. These TCRs come from a woman aged 18-29 years in good health and CMV-seronegative.

This chain joins TRBV7-8 and TRBJ2-5; D is ambiguous. TRBJ2-7 explains the end of the DNA better; the J call may be wrong. This CDR3 region has 13 residues. Per the germline V gene, CDR1 is SGHVS and CDR2 is FQNEAQ. In DNA form, the CDR3 reads TGTGCCAGCAGCCCATCTGACTCCTACGAGCAGTACTTC. Its translation: CASSPSDSYEQYF.

The rearrangement uses TRBV4-1 and TRBJ1-5, with 7 bases lining up with TRBD1. This CDR3 comprises 15 residues. V dropped 0 bases and J dropped 6; count of bases not matched to a gene: 5. From germline, CDR1 is MGHRA and CDR2 YSYEKL. In DNA, the CDR3 is TGCGCCAGCAGCCAAGATCAAGGGGACAGTCAGCCCCAGCATTTT. Translating gives CASSQDQGDSQPQHF.

This chain links TRBV28 with TRBJ2-7; 9 bases are a match to TRBD1. The CDR3 is 16 amino acids. The V gene's germline CDR1 is MDHEN and CDR2 SYDVKM. With V trimmed by 2 bases and J by 1 base, 6 bases remained unmatched. CDR3 sequence (DNA): TGTGCCAGCAGTTTAGGACAGGGGTCCACATCCTACGAGCAGTACTTC. Protein product: CASSLGQGSTSYEQYF.

J is TRBJ2-1 and V is TRBV18, with TRBD2 as a possible D gene (5 bases). This CDR3 region has 15 residues. V was shortened by 3 bases and J by 5 bases, with 14 bases between the two germline ends. Germline values: CDR1 KGHSH, CDR2 LQKENI. The CDR3 DNA sequence: TGTGCCAGCTCACCCTTCATAGGAGGAGACAATGAGCAGTTCTTC. It is translated as CASSPFIGGDNEQFF.

The chain has TRBV6-5 and TRBJ2-7; TRBD1 is a possible D gene (6 bases). V lost 8 bases to trimming and J lost 4 bases, with 21 bases between them. Germline CDR1 MNHEY, CDR2 SVGAGI. This CDR3 spans 15 amino acids. CDR3 in DNA: TGTGCCAGCCTGCAGATTTTAGTAGGGGGATACGAGCAGTACTTC. Protein: CASLQILVGGYEQYF.

The chain combines TRBV7-2 with TRBJ2-7, with 7 bases fitting TRBD1. With V trimmed by 4 bases and J by 4 bases, 7 bases remained unmatched. The germline V gene encodes CDR1 SGHTA and CDR2 FQGNSA. This CDR3 region has 14 residues. The CDR3 here is CASSSRDRAYEQYF. CDR3 sequence (DNA): TGTGCCAGCAGCTCCCGGGACAGAGCTTACGAGCAGTACTTC.

There are a few counts of this clone. The CDR3 region has the DNA TGTGCCTCCCGGGAGGTTCCCGGGGAGCTGTTTTTT. It yields the protein CASREVPGELFF. This sequence joins TRBV2 and TRBJ2-2; 7 nucleotides align to TRBD2. Germline CDR1 and CDR2: SNHLY and FYNNEI. V lost 11 bases, J lost 6 bases, and 6 bases stayed unmatched. The CDR3 covers 12 residues.

The V call is TRBV5-6, the J call TRBJ2-7; TRBD2 might be the D (6 bases). V was clipped by 2 bases and J by 1 base, with 10 bases between them. The CDR3 length is 14 residues. CDR1 and CDR2 from the germline V gene are SGHDT and YYEEEE. Here the CDR3 reads CASSLISGSYEQYF. The CDR3 DNA reads TGTGCCAGCAGCTTAATTAGCGGTTCCTACGAGCAGTACTTC.

Turning to this clone: The same CDR3 also results from other DNA sequences found in this sample. The chain has TRBV19 and TRBJ2-2, with 10 bases fitting TRBD2. The CDR3 is 14 amino acids. The germline CDR1 and CDR2 sequences are LNHDA and SQIVND (reference sequence). V trimming: 6 bases; J trimming: 5 bases; junction bases outside the gene matches: 3. The CDR3 reads CASRVAGGTGELFF. The CDR3 coding sequence is TGTGCCAGTAGAGTAGCGGGAGGAACCGGGGAGCTGTTTTTT.

This clone has just a few counts. The chain is built from TRBV13 and TRBJ2-7, with D possibly matching TRBD2 (5 bases). Germline CDR1 reads PRHDT; CDR2 reads FYEKMQ (reference sequence). The CDR3 sequence is 12 residues long. V was clipped by 2 bases and J by 4 bases, with 6 bases between them. The CDR3 nucleotides are TGTGCCAGCAGCTTAAGCGGTTACGAGCAGTACTTC. It codes for CASSLSGYEQYF.

This clone has more than one count but fewer than ten. V and J are TRBV7-2 and TRBJ2-1; 9 bases agree with TRBD2. J gave up 9 bases and V 1 base, and 16 bases lay outside the gene matches. Germline CDR1 reads SGHTA; CDR2 reads FQGNSA. The CDR3 extends over 18 amino acids. DNA of the CDR3: TGTGCCAGCAGCTTAGACCCCTACCTGGCGGGAGGGCCTATTGAGCAGTTCTTC. Amino acids: CASSLDPYLAGGPIEQFF.

The rearrangement joins TRBV18 to TRBJ2-7, with TRBD1 identical over 9 bases. The CDR3 extends over 11 amino acids. Germline V gives CDR1 KGHSH, CDR2 LQKENI. V shed 3 bases and J 10 bases; nucleotides not matched to a gene: 1. Here the CDR3 reads CASSPDRGQYF. Here the CDR3 DNA reads TGTGCCAGCTCACCGGACAGGGGCCAGTACTTC.

The CDR3 bases are TGTGCCAGCTCACCAACTGCGGGAGGGAACAATGAGCAGTTCTTC. It specifies CASSPTAGGNNEQFF. V usage is TRBV18 and J usage is TRBJ2-1, with 9 bases matching TRBD2. V was pared by 2 bases and J by 5 bases, with 4 bases of the junction left unmatched. The CDR3 length is 15 residues. Germline V CDR1 and CDR2: KGHSH, LQKENI.

The genes are TRBV5-4 and TRBJ2-1, with D possibly matching TRBD1 (5 bases). The CDR3 has 16 amino acids. V was shortened by 0 bases and J by 5 bases, with 15 bases between the two germline ends. The germline gives CDR1 SGHNT, CDR2 YYREEE (reference sequence). CDR3 residues: CASSLGGRTLNNEQFF. In DNA form, the CDR3 reads TGTGCCAGCAGCTTGGGAGGAAGGACACTAAACAATGAGCAGTTCTTC. Filled out from reference TRBV5-4 and TRBJ2-1, the complete variable domain reads ETGVTQSPTHLIKTRGQQVTLRCSSQSGHNTVSWYQQALGQGPQFIFQYYREEENGRGNFPPRFSGLQFPNYSSELNVNALELDDSALYLCASSLGGRTLNNEQFFGPGTRLTVL.

The chain has TRBV7-2 and TRBJ2-7, with a weak D call TRBD1 (7 bases). Trimming left V 6 bases short and J 6 bases short, with 21 bases between. The CDR3 consists of 15 residues. In germline, CDR1 is SGHTA, CDR2 FQGNSA. In DNA, the CDR3 is TGTGCCAGCAGGCGCCCGACAGGGACCGGGAGCGAGCAGTACTTC. Translation: CASRRPTGTGSEQYF.

The chain joins TRBV2 to TRBJ1-4; D is undetermined. The CDR3 totals 17 residues. Germline V gene lookup returns CDR1 SNHLY and CDR2 FYNNEI. Trimming took off 6 bases at V and 0 bases at J, with 17 bases between the two ends. CDR3 protein: CASRTTIHITTNEKLFF. For the CDR3, the DNA is TGTGCCAGCAGGACGACTATCCATATAACAACTAATGAAAAACTGTTTTTT.

This chain joins TRBV4-1 and TRBJ1-6; D is uncertain. Trimming removed 4 bases from V and 14 bases from J, with 18 bases in between. Germline V CDR1 and CDR2: MGHRA, YSYEKL. The CDR3 extends over 14 amino acids. CDR3 protein: CASSPQLPGETLHF. The DNA of the CDR3 is TGCGCCAGCAGCCCACAGCTGCCTGGGGAGACCCTCCACTTT.

The rearrangement uses TRBV18 and TRBJ2-5; TRBD1 aligns across 7 bases. The germline gives CDR1 KGHSH, CDR2 LQKENI. Trimming cost V 7 bases and J 3 bases; bases outside gene matches: 5. The CDR3 spans 13 residues. The DNA for the CDR3 is TGTGCCAGCTTGACCGGGACAGAAGAGACCCAGTACTTC. Translated: CASLTGTEETQYF. The whole variable domain, filled in from reference TRBV18 and TRBJ2-5, reads NAGVMQNPRHLVRRRGQEARLRCSPMKGHSHVYWYRQLPEEGLKFMVYLQKENIIDESGMPKERFSAEFPKEGPSILRIQQVVRGDSAAYFCASLTGTEETQYFGPGTRLLVL.

This sequence joins TRBV13 and TRBJ2-1, with a weak D call TRBD2 (5 bases). This CDR3 spans 16 amino acids. Germline loops: CDR1 PRHDT, CDR2 FYEKMQ (reference sequence). V lost 5 bases, J lost 8 bases, and 22 bases lay in between. CDR3 amino acids: CASSQLLAPGGDEQFF. In nucleotides, the CDR3 is TGTGCCAGCAGCCAACTGTTAGCGCCGGGTGGGGATGAGCAGTTCTTC.

V and J are TRBV11-3 and TRBJ2-3; 13 positions agree with TRBD2. The CDR3 covers 18 residues. Germline trimming cut 0 bases from V and 2 bases from J; bases unmatched to any gene: 5. Looked up from germline, CDR1 is SGHNT and CDR2 is YENEEA. DNA of the CDR3: TGTGCCAGCAGCTTAGACTCAGGACTAGCGGGAGTCACAGATACGCAGTATTTT. Its translation is CASSLDSGLAGVTDTQYF.

The chain employs TRBV28 and TRBJ2-5, with 9 bases identical to TRBD1. V dropped 5 bases and J dropped 4; count of bases not matched to a gene: 5. The CDR3 runs 14 residues. Germline CDR1 and CDR2: MDHEN and SYDVKM. Here the CDR3 DNA reads TGTGCCAGCAGTCCAAGGACAGGGGCAGAGACCCAGTACTTC. This sequence encodes CASSPRTGAETQYF.